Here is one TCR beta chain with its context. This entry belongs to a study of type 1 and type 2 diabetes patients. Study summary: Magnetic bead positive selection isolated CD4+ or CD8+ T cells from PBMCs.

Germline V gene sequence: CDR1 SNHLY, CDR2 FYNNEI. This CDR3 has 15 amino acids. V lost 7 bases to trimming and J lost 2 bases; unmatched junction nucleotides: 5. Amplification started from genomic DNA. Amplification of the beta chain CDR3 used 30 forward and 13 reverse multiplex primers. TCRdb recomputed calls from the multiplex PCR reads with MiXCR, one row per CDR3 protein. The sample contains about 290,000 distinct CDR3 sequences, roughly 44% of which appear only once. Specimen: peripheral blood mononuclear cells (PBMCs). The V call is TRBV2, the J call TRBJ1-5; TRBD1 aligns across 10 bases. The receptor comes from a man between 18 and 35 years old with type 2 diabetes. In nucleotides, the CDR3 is TGTGCCAGCAACCGGGACAGGGGTGGCAATCAGCCCCAGCATTTT. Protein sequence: CASNRDRGGNQPQHF.